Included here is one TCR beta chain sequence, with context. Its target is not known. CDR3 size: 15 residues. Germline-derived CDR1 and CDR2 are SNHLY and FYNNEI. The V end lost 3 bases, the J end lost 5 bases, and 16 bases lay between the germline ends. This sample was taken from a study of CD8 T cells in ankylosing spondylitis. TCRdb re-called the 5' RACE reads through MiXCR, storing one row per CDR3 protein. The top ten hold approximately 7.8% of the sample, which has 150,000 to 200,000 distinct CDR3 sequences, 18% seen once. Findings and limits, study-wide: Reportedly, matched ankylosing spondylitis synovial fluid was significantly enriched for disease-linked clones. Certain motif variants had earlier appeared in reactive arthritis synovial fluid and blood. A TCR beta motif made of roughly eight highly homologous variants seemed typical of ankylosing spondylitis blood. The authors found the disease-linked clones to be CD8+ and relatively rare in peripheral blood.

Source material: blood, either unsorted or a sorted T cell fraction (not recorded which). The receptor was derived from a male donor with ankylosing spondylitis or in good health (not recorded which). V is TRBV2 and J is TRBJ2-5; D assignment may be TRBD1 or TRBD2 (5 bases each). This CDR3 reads CASSDPGRGVETQYF. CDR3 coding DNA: TGTGCCAGCAGTGACCCCGGACGAGGGGTGGAGACCCAGTACTTC.